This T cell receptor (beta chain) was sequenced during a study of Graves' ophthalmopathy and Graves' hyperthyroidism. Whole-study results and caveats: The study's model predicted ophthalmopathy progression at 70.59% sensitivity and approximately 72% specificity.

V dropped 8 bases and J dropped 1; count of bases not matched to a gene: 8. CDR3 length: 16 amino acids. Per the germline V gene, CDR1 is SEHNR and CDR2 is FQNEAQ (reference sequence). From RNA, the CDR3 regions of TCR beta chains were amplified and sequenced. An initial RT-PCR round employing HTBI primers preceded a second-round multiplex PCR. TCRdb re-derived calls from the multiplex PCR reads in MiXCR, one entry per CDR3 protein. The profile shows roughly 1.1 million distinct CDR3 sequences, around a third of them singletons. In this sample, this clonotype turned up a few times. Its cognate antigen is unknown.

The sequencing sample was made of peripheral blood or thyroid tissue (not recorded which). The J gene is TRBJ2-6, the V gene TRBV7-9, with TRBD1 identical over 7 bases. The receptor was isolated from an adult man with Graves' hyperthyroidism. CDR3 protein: CASSQTGESGANVLTF. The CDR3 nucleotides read TGTGCCAGCTCACAAACAGGGGAGTCTGGGGCCAACGTCCTGACTTTC.